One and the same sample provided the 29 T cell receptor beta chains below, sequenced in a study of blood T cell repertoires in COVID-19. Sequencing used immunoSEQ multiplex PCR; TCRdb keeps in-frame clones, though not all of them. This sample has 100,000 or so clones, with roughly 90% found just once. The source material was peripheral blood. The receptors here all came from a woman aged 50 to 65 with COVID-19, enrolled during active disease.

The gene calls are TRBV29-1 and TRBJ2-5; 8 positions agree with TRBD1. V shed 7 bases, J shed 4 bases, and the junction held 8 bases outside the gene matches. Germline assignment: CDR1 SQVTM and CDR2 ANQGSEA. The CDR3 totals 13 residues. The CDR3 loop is CSAMTGEVETQYF. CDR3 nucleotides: TGCAGCGCAATGACAGGGGAAGTAGAGACCCAGTACTTC.

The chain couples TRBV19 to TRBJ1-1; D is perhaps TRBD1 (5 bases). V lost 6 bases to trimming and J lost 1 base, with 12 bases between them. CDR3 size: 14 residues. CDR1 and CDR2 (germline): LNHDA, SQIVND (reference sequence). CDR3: CASSRDRGNTEAFF. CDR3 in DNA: TGTGCCAGTAGCAGAGACAGAGGGAACACTGAAGCTTTCTTT.

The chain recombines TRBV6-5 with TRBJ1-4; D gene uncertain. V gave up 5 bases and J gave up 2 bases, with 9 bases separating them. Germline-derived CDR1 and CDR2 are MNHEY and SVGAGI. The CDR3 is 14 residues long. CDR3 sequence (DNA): TGTGCCAGCAGTACGAGCGGGACTAATGAAAAACTGTTTTTT. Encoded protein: CASSTSGTNEKLFF.

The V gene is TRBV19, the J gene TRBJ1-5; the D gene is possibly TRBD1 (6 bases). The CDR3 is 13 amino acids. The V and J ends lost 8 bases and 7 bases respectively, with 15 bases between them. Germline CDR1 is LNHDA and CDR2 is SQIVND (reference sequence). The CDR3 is CASGTVDRQPQHF. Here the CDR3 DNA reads TGTGCCAGTGGTACCGTAGACAGGCAGCCCCAGCATTTT.

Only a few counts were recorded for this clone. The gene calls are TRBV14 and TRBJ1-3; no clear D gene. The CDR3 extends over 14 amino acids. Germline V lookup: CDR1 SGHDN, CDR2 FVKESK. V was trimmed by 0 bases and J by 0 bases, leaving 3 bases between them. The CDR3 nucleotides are TGTGCCAGCAGCCAAGACAGCTCTGGAAACACCATATATTTT. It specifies CASSQDSSGNTIYF.

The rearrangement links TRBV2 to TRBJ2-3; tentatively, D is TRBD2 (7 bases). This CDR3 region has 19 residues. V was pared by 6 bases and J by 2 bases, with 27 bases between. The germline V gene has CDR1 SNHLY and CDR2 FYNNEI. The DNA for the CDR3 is TGTGCCAGCAGCGAGCTACGGGGGATTGGCGGGGGCTCCACAGATACGCAGTATTTT. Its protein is CASSELRGIGGGSTDTQYF.

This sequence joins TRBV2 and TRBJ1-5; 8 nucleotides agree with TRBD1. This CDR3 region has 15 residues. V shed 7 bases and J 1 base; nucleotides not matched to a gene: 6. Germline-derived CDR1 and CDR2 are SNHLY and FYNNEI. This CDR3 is CASKQGGMSNQPQHF. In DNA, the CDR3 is TGTGCCAGCAAACAGGGGGGGATGAGCAATCAGCCCCAGCATTTT.

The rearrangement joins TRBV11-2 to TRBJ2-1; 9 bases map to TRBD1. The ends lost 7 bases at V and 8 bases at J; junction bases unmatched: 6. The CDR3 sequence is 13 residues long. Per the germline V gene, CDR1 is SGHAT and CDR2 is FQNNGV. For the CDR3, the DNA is TGTGCCAGCACCTGGACAGGGGACGATGAGCAGTTCTTC. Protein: CASTWTGDDEQFF.

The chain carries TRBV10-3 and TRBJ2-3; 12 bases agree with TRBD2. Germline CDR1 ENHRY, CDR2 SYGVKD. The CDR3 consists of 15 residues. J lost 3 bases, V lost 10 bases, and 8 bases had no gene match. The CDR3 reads CATGLAGTGTDTQYF. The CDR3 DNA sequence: TGTGCCACCGGACTAGCGGGGACAGGAACAGATACGCAGTATTTT.

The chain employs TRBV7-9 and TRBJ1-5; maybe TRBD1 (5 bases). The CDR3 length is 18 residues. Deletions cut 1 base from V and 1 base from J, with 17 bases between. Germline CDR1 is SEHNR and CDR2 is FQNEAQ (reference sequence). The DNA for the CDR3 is TGTGCCAGCAGCTTAGTAGGGGCAGGCGGGGTAAGCAATCAGCCCCAGCATTTT. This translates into CASSLVGAGGVSNQPQHF.

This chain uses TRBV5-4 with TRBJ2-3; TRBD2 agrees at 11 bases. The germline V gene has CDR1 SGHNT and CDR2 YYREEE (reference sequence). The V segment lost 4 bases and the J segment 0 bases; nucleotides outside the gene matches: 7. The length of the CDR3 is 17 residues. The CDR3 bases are TGTGCCAGCAGCCCTGTGGGACTAGCGGTGAGCACAGATACGCAGTATTTT. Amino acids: CASSPVGLAVSTDTQYF.

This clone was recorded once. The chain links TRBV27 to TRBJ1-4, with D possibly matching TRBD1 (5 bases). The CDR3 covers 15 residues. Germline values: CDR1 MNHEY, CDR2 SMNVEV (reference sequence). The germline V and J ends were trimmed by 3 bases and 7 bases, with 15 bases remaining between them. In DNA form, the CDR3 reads TGTGCCAGCAGTTTGTTCGGGGGACGACTTGAAAAACTGTTTTTT. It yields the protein CASSLFGGRLEKLFF.

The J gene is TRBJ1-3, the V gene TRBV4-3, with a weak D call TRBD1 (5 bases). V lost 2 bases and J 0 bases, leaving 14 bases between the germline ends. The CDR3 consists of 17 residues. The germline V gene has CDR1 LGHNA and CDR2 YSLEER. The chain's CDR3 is CASSQLLGLNSGNTIYF. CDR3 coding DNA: TGCGCCAGCAGCCAATTGTTGGGACTCAACTCTGGAAACACCATATATTTT.

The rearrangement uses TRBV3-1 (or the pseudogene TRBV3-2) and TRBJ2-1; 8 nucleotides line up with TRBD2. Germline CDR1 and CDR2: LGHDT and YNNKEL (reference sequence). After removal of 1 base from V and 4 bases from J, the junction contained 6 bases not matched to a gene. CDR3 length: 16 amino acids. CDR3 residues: CASSQGGSGKYNEQFF. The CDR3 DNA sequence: TGTGCCAGCAGCCAAGGAGGTAGCGGGAAGTACAATGAGCAGTTCTTC.

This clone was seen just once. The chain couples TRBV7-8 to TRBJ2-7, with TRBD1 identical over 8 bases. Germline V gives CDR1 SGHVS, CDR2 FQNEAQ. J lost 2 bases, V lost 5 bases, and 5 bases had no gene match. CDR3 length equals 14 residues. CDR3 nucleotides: TGTGCCAGCAGCAAGGGACAGGCGCCCTACGAGCAGTACTTC. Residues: CASSKGQAPYEQYF.

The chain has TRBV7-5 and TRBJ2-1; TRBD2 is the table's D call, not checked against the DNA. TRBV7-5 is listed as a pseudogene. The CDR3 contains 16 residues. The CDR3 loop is CVRSPLTSGGWNEQFF. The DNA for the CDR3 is TGTGTCAGAAGCCCCCTGACTAGCGGGGGGTGGAATGAGCAGTTCTTC.

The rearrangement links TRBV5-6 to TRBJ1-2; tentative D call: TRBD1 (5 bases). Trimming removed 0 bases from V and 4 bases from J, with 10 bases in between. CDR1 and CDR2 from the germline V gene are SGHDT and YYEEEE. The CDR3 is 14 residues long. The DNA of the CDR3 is TGTGCCAGCAGCTTGGGACGGGACTCCTATGGCTACACCTTC. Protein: CASSLGRDSYGYTF.

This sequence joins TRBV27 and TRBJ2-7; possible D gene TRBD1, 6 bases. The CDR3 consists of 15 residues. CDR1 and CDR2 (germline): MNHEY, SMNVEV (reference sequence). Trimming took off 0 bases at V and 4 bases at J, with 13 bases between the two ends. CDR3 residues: CASSLSDSPYYEQYF. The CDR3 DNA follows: TGTGCCAGCAGTTTATCGGACAGCCCCTATTACGAGCAGTACTTC.

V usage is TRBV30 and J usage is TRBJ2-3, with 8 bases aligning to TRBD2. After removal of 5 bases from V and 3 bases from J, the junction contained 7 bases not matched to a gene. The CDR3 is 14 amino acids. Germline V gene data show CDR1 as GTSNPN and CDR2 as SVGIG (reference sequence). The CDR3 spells CAWAGGQTTDTQYF. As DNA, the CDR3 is TGTGCCTGGGCGGGGGGTCAGACTACAGATACGCAGTATTTT.

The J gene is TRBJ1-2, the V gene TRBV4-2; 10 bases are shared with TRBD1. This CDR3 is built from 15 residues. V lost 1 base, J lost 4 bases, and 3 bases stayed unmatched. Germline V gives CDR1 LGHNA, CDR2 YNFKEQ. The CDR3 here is CASSQGRTGGYGYTF. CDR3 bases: TGTGCCAGCAGCCAAGGGCGGACAGGGGGCTATGGCTACACCTTC.

The CDR3 coding sequence is TGTGCCAGCAGCCACGGACTAGCGGGGGGACTAGAGACCCAGTACTTC. Its protein is CASSHGLAGGLETQYF. This chain links TRBV14 with TRBJ2-5; TRBD2 agrees at 14 bases. CDR1 and CDR2 (germline): SGHDN, FVKESK. V dropped 3 bases and J dropped 4; count of bases not matched to a gene: 4. The CDR3 has 16 residues.

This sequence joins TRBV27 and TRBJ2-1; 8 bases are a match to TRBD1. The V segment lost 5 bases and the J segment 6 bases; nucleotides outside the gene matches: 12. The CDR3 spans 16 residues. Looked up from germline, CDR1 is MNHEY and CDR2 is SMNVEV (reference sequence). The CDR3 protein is CASSNPGTGVGNEQFF. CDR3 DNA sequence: TGTGCCAGCAGTAACCCCGGGACAGGCGTGGGCAATGAGCAGTTCTTC.

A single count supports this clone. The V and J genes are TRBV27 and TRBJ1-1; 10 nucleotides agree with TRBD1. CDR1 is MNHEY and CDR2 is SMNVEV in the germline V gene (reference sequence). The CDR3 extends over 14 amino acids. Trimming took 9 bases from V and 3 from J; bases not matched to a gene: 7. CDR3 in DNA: TGTGCCAGTTACCGACAGGGGGCGCACACTGAAGCTTTCTTT. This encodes CASYRQGAHTEAFF.

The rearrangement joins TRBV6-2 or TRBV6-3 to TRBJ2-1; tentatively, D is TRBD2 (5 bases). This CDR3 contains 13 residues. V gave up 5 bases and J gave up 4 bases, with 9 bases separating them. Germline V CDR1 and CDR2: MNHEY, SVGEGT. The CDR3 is CASSTGEYNEQFF. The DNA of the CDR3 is TGTGCCAGCAGTACTGGGGAGTACAATGAGCAGTTCTTC.

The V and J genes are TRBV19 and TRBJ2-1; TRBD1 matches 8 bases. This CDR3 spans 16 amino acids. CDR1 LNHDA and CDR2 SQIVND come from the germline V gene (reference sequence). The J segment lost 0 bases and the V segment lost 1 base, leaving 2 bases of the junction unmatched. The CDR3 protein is CASSIGQGISYNEQFF. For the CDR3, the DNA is TGTGCCAGTAGTATAGGACAGGGGATCTCCTACAATGAGCAGTTCTTC.

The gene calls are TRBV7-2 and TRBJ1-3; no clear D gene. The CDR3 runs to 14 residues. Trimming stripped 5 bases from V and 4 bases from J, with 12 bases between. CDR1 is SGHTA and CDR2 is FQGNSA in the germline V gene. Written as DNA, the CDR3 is TGTGCCAGCAGCCCCAGGAGGTCAGGAAACACCATATATTTT. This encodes CASSPRRSGNTIYF.

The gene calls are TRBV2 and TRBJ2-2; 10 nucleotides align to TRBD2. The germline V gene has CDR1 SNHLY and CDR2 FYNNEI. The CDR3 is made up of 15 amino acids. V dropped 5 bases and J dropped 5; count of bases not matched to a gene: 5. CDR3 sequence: CASSLAGGQTGELFF. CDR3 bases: TGTGCCAGCAGTTTAGCGGGGGGACAGACCGGGGAGCTGTTTTTT.

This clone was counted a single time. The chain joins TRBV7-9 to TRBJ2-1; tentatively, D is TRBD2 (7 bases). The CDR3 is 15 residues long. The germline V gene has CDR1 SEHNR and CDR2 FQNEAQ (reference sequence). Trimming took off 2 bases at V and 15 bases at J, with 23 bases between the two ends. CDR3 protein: CASSLYFGGPSTPFF. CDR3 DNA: TGTGCCAGCAGCTTATACTTCGGGGGGCCTTCTACCCCGTTCTTC.

CDR3 region: CASSPPLAGGRHEQFF. The DNA for the CDR3 is TGCGCCAGCAGCCCTCCCTTAGCGGGGGGCCGTCATGAGCAGTTCTTC. The chain recombines TRBV4-1 with TRBJ2-1; TRBD2 aligns across 10 bases. There are 16 residues in the CDR3. Germline values: CDR1 MGHRA, CDR2 YSYEKL. J was trimmed by 8 bases and V by 4 bases; bases with no gene match: 11.